This is a list of T cell receptor beta chains from one sample in a study of CD8+CD57+ T cells in acquired aplastic anemia. TCRdb re-called the reads through MiXCR, storing one row per CDR3 protein. This repertoire shows some 120,000 distinct CDR3 sequences, around 46% found once; its top ten account for about 2.3%. The sequencing sample was made of sorted CD4+, CD8+, or CD8+CD57+ T cells (not recorded which) from PBMCs. The source of these receptors is a human donor in good health, serving as a control. The CDR3 runs from the conserved cysteine through the conserved F or W. A D gene is named only where the DNA matches it firmly. Clone size appears in some rows only: once, few, many, or a class for an expanded clone.

clone_size	v_call	j_call	cdr3_length	d_call	cdr3_aa	cdr3_nt
many	TRBV5-4	TRBJ2-5	15	-	CASSFSGVGVETQYF	TGTGCCAGCAGCTTCTCCGGGGTTGGAGTAGAGACCCAGTACTTC
-	TRBV7-3	TRBJ2-5	14	TRBD2	CASSSRGGLETQYF	TGTGCCAGCAGTTCTCGGGGGGGCCTAGAGACCCAGTACTTC
-	TRBV11-2	TRBJ2-1	12	-	CASSLQDNEQFF	TGTGCCAGCAGCTTACAAGACAATGAGCAGTTCTTC
many	TRBV5-1	TRBJ1-2	15	TRBD1	CASSSGQGRSYGYTF	TGCGCCAGCAGCTCCGGACAGGGGAGAAGCTATGGCTACACCTTC
-	TRBV3-1	TRBJ2-1	14	-	CASSPRGGGNEQFF	TGTGCCAGCAGCCCGCGAGGGGGGGGCAATGAGCAGTTCTTC
-	TRBV25-1	TRBJ2-7	11	-	CAISGGYEQYF	TGTGCCATCAGTGGGGGCTACGAGCAGTACTTC
-	TRBV2	TRBJ2-7	13	-	CASSLVPDYEQYF	TGTGCCAGCAGTCTCGTCCCCGACTACGAGCAGTACTTC
-	TRBV20-1	TRBJ1-6	13	TRBD1	CSARGIRYSPLHF	TGCAGTGCCAGGGGGATAAGGTATTCACCCCTCCACTTT
few	TRBV18	TRBJ1-2	15	TRBD1	CASSPAEGASYGYTF	TGTGCCAGCTCACCAGCAGAGGGGGCCAGCTATGGCTACACCTTC
-	TRBV20-1	TRBJ2-7	14	-	CSARLGASSYEQYF	TGCAGTGCTAGATTAGGGGCGAGCTCCTACGAGCAGTACTTC
-	TRBV11-2	TRBJ2-1	14	TRBD2	CASSLGASGGAEFF	TGTGCCAGCAGCTTAGGGGCTAGCGGGGGGGCCGAGTTCTTC
-	TRBV15	TRBJ2-2	16	-	CATSRDGRGDTGELFF	TGTGCCACCAGCAGAGATGGCAGGGGAGACACCGGGGAGCTGTTTTTT
many	TRBV25-1	TRBJ2-1	13	-	CASSEYRDNEQFF	TGTGCCAGCAGTGAATACAGAGACAATGAGCAGTTCTTC
once	TRBV25-1	TRBJ2-7	16	TRBD2	CASSAHSGGAFYEQYF	TGTGCCAGCAGTGCCCATAGCGGGGGGGCCTTTTACGAGCAGTACTTC
-	TRBV7-7	TRBJ2-5	15	TRBD2	CASSLAGGEQETQYF	TGTGCTAGCAGCCTAGCGGGGGGGGAGCAAGAGACCCAGTACTTC
few	TRBV6-6	TRBJ1-1	14	TRBD1	CASAPPGGDTEAFF	TGTGCCAGCGCCCCCCCAGGGGGGGACACTGAAGCTTTCTTT
-	TRBV10-3	TRBJ2-7	12	-	CAIKAARDEQYF	TGTGCCATCAAAGCGGCACGCGACGAGCAGTACTTC
many	TRBV5-5	TRBJ2-7	15	TRBD1	CASSLSPNRGHEQYF	TGTGCCAGCAGCTTGTCCCCAAACAGGGGCCACGAGCAGTACTTC
many	TRBV18	TRBJ2-5	13	TRBD1	CASSPGQGETQYF	TGTGCCAGCTCACCCGGACAGGGAGAGACCCAGTACTTC
few	TRBV6-2/TRBV6-3	TRBJ1-1	18	-	CASSYVGRGSVRDTEAFF	TGTGCCAGCAGTTACGTTGGCAGGGGCAGCGTGAGGGACACTGAAGCTTTCTTT
many	TRBV4-2	TRBJ2-1	15	-	CASSQPPPRTSEQFF	TGTGCCAGCAGCCAACCACCCCCAAGGACGAGTGAGCAGTTCTTC
-	TRBV20-1	TRBJ1-4	14	TRBD1	CSAFAGTGGEKLFF	TGCAGTGCCTTCGCCGGGACAGGGGGTGAAAAACTGTTTTTT
many	TRBV5-4	TRBJ1-2	13	TRBD1	CASSQDRVDGYTF	TGTGCCAGCAGCCAGGACAGGGTGGATGGCTACACCTTC
-	TRBV6-5	TRBJ1-6	16	-	CASSYPGQTYNSPLHF	TGTGCCAGCAGTTACCCCGGACAGACCTATAATTCACCCCTCCACTTT
many	TRBV4-2	TRBJ2-7	14	TRBD1	CASSRPGQEYEQYF	TGTGCCAGCAGCCGGCCGGGACAGGAGTACGAGCAGTACTTC